This T cell receptor beta chain was sequenced for a study of T cells in Graves' hyperthyroidism and ophthalmopathy. Note on this clonotype: Its cognate antigen is unknown. Sequence at one end of the junction differs from germline and may be a read error.

CDR1 KGHDR and CDR2 SFDVKD come from the germline V gene. CDR3 length: 14 amino acids. Patients were excluded because of uncontrolled infection, other autoimmune disease, pregnancy or lactation. General observations from the study: Blood samples included most of the expanded thyroid clonotypes exceeding 0.001.

Amplification of TCR beta CDR3 regions used RNA as the template. Using the HTBI primer set, a first-round RT-PCR was run on the TCR CDR3. TCRdb reprocessed the multiplex PCR reads with MiXCR, giving one entry per CDR3 protein. This table has 410,000 or so distinct CDR3 sequences, 14% to 15% appearing once. The source material was blood. V usage is TRBV24-1 and J usage is TRBJ1-2; unclear D gene. The sequence was obtained from a young man with Graves' ophthalmopathy. The CDR3 DNA is TGTGCCACCGACCCATCGATTAAAAACTATGGCCACACCTTC. Translated: CATDPSIKNYGHTF.